The clone carrying this T cell receptor beta chain occurred a few times. This sample is drawn from a study of beta chain features in type 1 diabetes. TCRB transcripts that were expressed got sequenced, as all of the isolated RNA had been reverse transcribed. Method: immunoSEQ multiplex PCR; TCRdb's copy keeps in-frame clones and lacks some. The sample shows under 500,000 clones, around 30% of them seen only once. The germline gives CDR1 SGHRS, CDR2 YFSETQ. Trimming took off 0 bases at V and 11 bases at J, with 20 bases between the two ends. The CDR3 contains 16 residues. The sequencing input was naive CD4+ T cells from blood. The source is a man younger than 30 in good health. The V gene is TRBV5-1, the J gene TRBJ1-4; no definite D call. The CDR3 DNA sequence: TGCGCCAGCAGCTTGGCCCAGGCACGACAAGATGGGAAACTGTTTTTT. Its protein product is CASSLAQARQDGKLFF.